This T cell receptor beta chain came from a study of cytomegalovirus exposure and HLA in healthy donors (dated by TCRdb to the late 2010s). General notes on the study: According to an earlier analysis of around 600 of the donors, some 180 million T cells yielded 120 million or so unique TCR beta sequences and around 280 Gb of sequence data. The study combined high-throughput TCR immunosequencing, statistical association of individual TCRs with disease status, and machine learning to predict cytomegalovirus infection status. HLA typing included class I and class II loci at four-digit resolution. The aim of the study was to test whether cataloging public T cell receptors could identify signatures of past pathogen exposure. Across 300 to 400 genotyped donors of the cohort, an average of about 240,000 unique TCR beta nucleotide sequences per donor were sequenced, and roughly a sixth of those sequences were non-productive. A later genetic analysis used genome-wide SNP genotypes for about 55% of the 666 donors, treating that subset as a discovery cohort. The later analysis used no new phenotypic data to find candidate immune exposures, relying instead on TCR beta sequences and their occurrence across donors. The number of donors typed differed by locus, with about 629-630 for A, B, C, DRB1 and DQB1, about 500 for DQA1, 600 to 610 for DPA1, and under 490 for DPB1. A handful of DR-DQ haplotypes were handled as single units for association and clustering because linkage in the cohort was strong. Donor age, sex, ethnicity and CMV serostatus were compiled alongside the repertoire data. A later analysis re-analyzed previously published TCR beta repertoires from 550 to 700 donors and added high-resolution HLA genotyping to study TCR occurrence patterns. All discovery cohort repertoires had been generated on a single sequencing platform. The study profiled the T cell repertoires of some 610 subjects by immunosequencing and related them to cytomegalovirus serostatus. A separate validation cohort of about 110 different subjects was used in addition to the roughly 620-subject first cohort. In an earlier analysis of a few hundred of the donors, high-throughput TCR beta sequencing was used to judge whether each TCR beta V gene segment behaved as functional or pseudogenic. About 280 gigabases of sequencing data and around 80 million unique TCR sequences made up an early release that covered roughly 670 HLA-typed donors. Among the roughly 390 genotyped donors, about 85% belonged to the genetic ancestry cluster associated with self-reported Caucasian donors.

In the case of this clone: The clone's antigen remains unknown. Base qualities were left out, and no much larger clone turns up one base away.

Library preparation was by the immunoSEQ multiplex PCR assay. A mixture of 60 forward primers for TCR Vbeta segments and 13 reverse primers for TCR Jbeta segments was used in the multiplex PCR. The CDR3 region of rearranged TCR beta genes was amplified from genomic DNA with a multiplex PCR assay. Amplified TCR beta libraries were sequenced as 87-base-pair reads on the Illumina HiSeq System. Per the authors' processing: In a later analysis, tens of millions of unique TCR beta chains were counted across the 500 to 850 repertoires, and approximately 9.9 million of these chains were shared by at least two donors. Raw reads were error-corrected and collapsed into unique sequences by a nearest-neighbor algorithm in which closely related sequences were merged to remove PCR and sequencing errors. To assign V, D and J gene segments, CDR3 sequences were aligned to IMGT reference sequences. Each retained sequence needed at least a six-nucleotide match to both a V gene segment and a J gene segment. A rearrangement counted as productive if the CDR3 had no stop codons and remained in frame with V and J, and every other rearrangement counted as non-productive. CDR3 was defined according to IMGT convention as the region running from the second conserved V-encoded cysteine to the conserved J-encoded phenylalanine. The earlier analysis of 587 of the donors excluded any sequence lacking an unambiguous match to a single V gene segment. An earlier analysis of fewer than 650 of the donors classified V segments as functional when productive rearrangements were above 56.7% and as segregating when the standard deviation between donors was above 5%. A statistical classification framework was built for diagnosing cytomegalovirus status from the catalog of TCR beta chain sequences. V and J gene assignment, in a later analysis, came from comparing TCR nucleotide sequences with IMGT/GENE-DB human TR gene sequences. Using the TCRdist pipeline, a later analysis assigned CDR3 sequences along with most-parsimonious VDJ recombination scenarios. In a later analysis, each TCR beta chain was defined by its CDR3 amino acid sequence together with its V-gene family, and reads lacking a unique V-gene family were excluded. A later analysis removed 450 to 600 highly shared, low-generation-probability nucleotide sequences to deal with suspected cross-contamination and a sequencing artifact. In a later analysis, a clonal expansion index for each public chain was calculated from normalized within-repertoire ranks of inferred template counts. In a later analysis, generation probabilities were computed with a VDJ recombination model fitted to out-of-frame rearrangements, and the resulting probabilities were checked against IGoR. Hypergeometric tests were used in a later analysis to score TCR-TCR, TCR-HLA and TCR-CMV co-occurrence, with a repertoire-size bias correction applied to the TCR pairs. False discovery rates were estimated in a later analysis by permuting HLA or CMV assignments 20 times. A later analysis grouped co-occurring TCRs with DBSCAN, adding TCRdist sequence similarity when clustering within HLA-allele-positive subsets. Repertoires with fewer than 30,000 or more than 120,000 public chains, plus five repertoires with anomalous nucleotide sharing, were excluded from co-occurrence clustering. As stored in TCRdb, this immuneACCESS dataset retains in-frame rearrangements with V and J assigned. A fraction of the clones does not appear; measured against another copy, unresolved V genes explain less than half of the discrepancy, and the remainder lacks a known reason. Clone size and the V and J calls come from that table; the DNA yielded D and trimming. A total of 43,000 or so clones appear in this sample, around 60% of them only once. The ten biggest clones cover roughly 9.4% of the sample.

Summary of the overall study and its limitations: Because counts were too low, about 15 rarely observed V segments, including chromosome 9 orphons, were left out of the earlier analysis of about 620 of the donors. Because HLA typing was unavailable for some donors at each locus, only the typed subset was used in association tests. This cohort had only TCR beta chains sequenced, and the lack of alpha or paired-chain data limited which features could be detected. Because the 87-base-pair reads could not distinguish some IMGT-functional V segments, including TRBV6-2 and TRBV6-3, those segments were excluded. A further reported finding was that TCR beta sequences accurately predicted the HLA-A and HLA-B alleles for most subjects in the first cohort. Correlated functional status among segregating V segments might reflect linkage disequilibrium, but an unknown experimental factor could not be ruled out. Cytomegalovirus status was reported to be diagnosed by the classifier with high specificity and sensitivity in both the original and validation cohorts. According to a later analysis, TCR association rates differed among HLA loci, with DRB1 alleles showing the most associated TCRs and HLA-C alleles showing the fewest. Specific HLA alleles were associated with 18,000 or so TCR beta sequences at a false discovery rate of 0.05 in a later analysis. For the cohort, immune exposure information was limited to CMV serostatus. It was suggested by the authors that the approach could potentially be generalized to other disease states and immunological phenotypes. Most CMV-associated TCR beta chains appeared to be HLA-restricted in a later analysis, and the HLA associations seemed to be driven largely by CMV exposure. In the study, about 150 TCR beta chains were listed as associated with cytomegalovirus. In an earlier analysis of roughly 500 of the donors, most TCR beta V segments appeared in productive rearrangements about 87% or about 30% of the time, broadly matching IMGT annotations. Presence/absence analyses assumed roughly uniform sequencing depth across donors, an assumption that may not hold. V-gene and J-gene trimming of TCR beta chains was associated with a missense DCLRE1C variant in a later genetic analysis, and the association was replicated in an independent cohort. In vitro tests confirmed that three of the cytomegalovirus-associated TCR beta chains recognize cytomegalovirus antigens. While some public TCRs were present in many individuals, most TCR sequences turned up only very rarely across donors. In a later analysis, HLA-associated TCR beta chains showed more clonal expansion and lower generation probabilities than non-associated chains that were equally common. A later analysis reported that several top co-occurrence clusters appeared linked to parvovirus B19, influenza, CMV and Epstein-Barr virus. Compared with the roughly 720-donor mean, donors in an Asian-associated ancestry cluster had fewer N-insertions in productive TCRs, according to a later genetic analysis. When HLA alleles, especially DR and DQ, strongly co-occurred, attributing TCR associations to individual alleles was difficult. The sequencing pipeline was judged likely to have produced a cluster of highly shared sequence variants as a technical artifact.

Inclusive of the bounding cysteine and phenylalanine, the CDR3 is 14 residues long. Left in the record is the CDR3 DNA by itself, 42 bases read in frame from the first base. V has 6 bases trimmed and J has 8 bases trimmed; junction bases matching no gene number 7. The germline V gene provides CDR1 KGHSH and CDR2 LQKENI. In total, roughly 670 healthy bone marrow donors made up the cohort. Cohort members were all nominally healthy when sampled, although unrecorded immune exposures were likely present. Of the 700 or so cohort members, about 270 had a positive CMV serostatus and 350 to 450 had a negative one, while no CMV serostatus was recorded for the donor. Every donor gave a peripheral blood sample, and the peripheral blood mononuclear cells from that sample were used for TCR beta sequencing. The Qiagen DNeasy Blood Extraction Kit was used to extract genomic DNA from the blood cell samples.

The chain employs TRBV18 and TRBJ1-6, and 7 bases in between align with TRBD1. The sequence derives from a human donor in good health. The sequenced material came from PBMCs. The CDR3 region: CASSTTGRDSPLHF. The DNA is TGTGCCAGCTCGACGACAGGGCGAGATTCACCCCTCCACTTT.